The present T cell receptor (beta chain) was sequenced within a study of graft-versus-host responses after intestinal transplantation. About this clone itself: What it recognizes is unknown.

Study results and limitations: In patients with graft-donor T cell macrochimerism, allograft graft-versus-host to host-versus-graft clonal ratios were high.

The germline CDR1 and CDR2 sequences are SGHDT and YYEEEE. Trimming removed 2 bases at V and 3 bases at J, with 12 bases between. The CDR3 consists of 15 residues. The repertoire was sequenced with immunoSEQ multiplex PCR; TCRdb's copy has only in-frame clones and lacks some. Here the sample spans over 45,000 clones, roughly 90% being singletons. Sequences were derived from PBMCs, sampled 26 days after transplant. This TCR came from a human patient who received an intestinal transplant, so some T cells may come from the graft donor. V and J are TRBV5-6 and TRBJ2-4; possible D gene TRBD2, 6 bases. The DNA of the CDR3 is TGTGCCAGCAGCTTTGGGGGGACGTACAAAAACATTCAGTACTTC. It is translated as CASSFGGTYKNIQYF.